These 21 T cell receptor beta chains share one sample of origin, sequenced in a study of shared clonotypes between healthy human individuals. Data came from immunoSEQ multiplex PCR; TCRdb stores just in-frame clones and leaves some out. The sample has around 1,100,000 clones, about 72% seen once. Sample: memory CD4+ T cells from PBMCs. The subset is: CD45RA-negative fraction. The receptors here all came from a young man in good health. Some clones in this sample may be carry-over from other donors' samples.

The rearrangement uses TRBV7-3 and TRBJ2-3; D gene unclear. V shed 5 bases and J shed 4 bases, with 10 bases lying between them. The CDR3 runs to 13 residues. The germline V gene encodes CDR1 SGHTA and CDR2 FQGTGA. This CDR3 is CASSPKGPDTQYF. The CDR3 bases are TGTGCCAGCAGCCCTAAAGGTCCAGATACGCAGTATTTT.

The chain employs TRBV7-9 and TRBJ2-1; 8 bases are shared with TRBD2. The V gene's germline CDR1 is SEHNR and CDR2 FQNEAQ (reference sequence). V lost 5 bases, J lost 12 bases, and 6 bases stayed unmatched. This CDR3 has 12 residues. The CDR3, as DNA: TGTGCCAGCAGCCTAACTAGCGGCGGGCAGTTCTTC. Amino acid sequence: CASSLTSGGQFF.

This clone was counted only a few times. CDR3 in DNA: TGCGCCAGCAGCCGAAATACGGAGACCCAGTACTTC. This gives the protein CASSRNTETQYF. The chain recombines TRBV5-1 with TRBJ2-5; D is unclear. V lost 4 bases and J 5 bases, leaving 9 bases between the germline ends. Germline lookup yields CDR1 SGHRS and CDR2 YFSETQ. The CDR3 totals 12 residues.

The chain employs TRBV28 and TRBJ2-4; the D gene is possibly TRBD2 (6 bases). The CDR3 runs to 16 residues. V was pared by 6 bases and J by 2 bases, with 17 bases between. In germline, CDR1 is MDHEN, CDR2 SYDVKM. CDR3 nucleotide sequence: TGTGCCAGCAGCCCCGGGCCGGGAGATTCCAAAAACATTCAGTACTTC. Its translation is CASSPGPGDSKNIQYF.

This clone was recorded a few times. The V gene is TRBV5-4, the J gene TRBJ1-2; possible D gene TRBD1, 5 bases. CDR1 and CDR2 from the germline V gene are SGHNT and YYREEE (reference sequence). The CDR3 extends over 14 amino acids. V was clipped by 2 bases and J by 3 bases, with 11 bases between them. CDR3 residues: CASSFYTGDYGYTF. The CDR3 DNA sequence: TGTGCCAGCAGCTTTTATACAGGTGACTATGGCTACACCTTC. The full variable domain, its missing parts supplied by reference TRBV5-4 and TRBJ1-2, is ETGVTQSPTHLIKTRGQQVTLRCSSQSGHNTVSWYQQALGQGPQFIFQYYREEENGRGNFPPRFSGLQFPNYSSELNVNALELDDSALYLCASSFYTGDYGYTFGSGTRLTVV.

The chain is built from TRBV5-1 and TRBJ2-5; 7 bases are a match to TRBD2. V shed 2 bases and J 5 bases; nucleotides not matched to a gene: 6. Germline loops: CDR1 SGHRS, CDR2 YFSETQ. The length of the CDR3 is 14 residues. The CDR3 DNA sequence: TGCGCCAGCAGCTTAACGGGAGGACCGGAGACCCAGTACTTC. Its translation is CASSLTGGPETQYF.

To note about this clone: Different DNA sequences within this sample yield the same CDR3. The CDR3 here is CASSAQGGTEAFF. The CDR3 DNA is TGTGCCAGCAGTGCCCAGGGAGGAACTGAAGCTTTCTTT. V gene TRBV2 combines with J gene TRBJ1-1, with D tentatively TRBD1 (5 bases). The CDR3 extends over 13 amino acids. Germline loops: CDR1 SNHLY, CDR2 FYNNEI. V lost 4 bases and J 5 bases, leaving 11 bases between the germline ends.

The J gene is TRBJ2-7, the V gene TRBV28; TRBD1 aligns across 9 bases. The CDR3 consists of 18 residues. V gave up 1 base and J gave up 2 bases; unmatched junction bases: 12. Germline CDR1 is MDHEN and CDR2 is SYDVKM. The CDR3 reads CASSLYRGQGGPPYEQYF. For the CDR3, the DNA is TGTGCCAGCAGTTTATACAGGGGGCAGGGGGGCCCCCCCTACGAGCAGTACTTC.

J is TRBJ1-1 and V is TRBV2, with D perhaps TRBD1 (5 bases). The CDR3 length is 15 residues. Germline CDR1 reads SNHLY; CDR2 reads FYNNEI. V was shortened by 6 bases and J by 0 bases, with 14 bases between the two germline ends. DNA of the CDR3: TGTGCCAGCAGCCCCCCGGGGGGGTTGAACACTGAAGCTTTCTTT. This translates into CASSPPGGLNTEAFF.

This chain uses TRBV11-2 with TRBJ2-7, with D perhaps given as TRBD1 or TRBD2 (5 bases each). V was trimmed by 5 bases and J by 4 bases, leaving 15 bases between them. The CDR3 contains 14 residues. Germline V gene lookup returns CDR1 SGHAT and CDR2 FQNNGV. The CDR3 DNA reads as TGTGCCAGCAGCCCACCAGGGTGGGGGTACGAGCAGTACTTC. The encoded protein is CASSPPGWGYEQYF. The full variable domain, its missing parts supplied by reference TRBV11-2 and TRBJ2-7, is EAGVAQSPRYKIIEKRQSVAFWCNPISGHATLYWYQQILGQGPKLLIQFQNNGVVDDSQLPKDRFSAERLKGVDSTLKIQPAKLEDSAVYLCASSPPGWGYEQYFGPGTRLTVT.

The V and J genes are TRBV5-1 and TRBJ1-1; 7 nucleotides agree with TRBD1. Germline lookup yields CDR1 SGHRS and CDR2 YFSETQ. The CDR3 spans 14 residues. After removal of 0 bases from V and 5 bases from J, the junction contained 4 bases not matched to a gene. The CDR3 reads CASSLAMTGTEAFF. DNA for the CDR3: TGCGCCAGCAGCTTGGCCATGACAGGGACTGAAGCTTTCTTT. Full variable domain (remainder filled in from reference TRBV5-1 and TRBJ1-1): KAGVTQTPRYLIKTRGQQVTLSCSPISGHRSVSWYQQTPGQGLQFLFEYFSETQRNKGNFPGRFSGRQFSNSRSEMNVSTLELGDSALYLCASSLAMTGTEAFFGQGTRLTVV.

As DNA, the CDR3 is TGTGCCAGCAGCAACAGGGGGCTGAACACTGAAGCTTTCTTT. This sequence encodes CASSNRGLNTEAFF. The chain joins TRBV2 to TRBJ1-1; TRBD1 aligns across 9 bases. Per the germline V gene, CDR1 is SNHLY and CDR2 is FYNNEI. The CDR3 runs to 14 residues. The ends lost 6 bases at V and 0 bases at J; junction bases unmatched: 2.

This clone was detected only a few times. This sequence joins TRBV5-1 and TRBJ1-1, with D unclear. CDR1 is SGHRS and CDR2 is YFSETQ in the germline V gene. Between the trimmed V and J ends, which lost 4 bases and 2 bases, there was a span of 9 bases. The CDR3 is 13 amino acids. Written as DNA, the CDR3 is TGCGCCAGCAGCCCGGAGGGAAACACTGAAGCTTTCTTT. This codes for CASSPEGNTEAFF.

V and J are TRBV18 and TRBJ2-1; D not certain. The germline CDR1 and CDR2 sequences are KGHSH and LQKENI. The CDR3 runs to 17 residues. The ends were cut back, 4 bases at V and 3 bases at J, with 19 bases in the middle. The CDR3 DNA reads TGTGCCAGCTCACGAGACCGAAGGCCATCCGACTACAATGAGCAGTTCTTC. This gives the protein CASSRDRRPSDYNEQFF.

This chain joins TRBV5-1 and TRBJ1-3; D gene unclear. V lost 0 bases, J lost 5 bases, and 6 bases lay in between. The CDR3 runs to 13 residues. Looked up from germline, CDR1 is SGHRS and CDR2 is YFSETQ. CDR3 DNA: TGCGCCAGCAGCTTGGGTGGACGAAACACCATATATTTT. Its protein product is CASSLGGRNTIYF.

The gene calls are TRBV18 and TRBJ1-2, with D maybe TRBD1 (6 bases). Trimming cost V 1 base and J 0 bases, with 18 bases left between them. The CDR3 runs 18 residues. Germline V lookup: CDR1 KGHSH, CDR2 LQKENI. CDR3 in amino acids: CASSPRGAGEIPNYGYTF. The CDR3 DNA sequence: TGTGCCAGCTCACCACGGGGGGCAGGGGAGATTCCTAACTATGGCTACACCTTC. The variable domain in full, with the rest retrieved from reference TRBV18 and TRBJ1-2, is NAGVMQNPRHLVRRRGQEARLRCSPMKGHSHVYWYRQLPEEGLKFMVYLQKENIIDESGMPKERFSAEFPKEGPSILRIQQVVRGDSAAYFCASSPRGAGEIPNYGYTFGSGTRLTVV.

The chain links TRBV18 to TRBJ1-2; possible D gene TRBD1, 6 bases. The CDR3 runs to 17 residues. Germline CDR1 reads KGHSH; CDR2 reads LQKENI. Trimming cost V 3 bases and J 3 bases, with 20 bases left between them. The DNA of the CDR3 is TGTGCCAGCTCACCGCCCCAGTCTCACAGGGAAGACTATGGCTACACCTTC. Its translation: CASSPPQSHREDYGYTF. Variable domain in full (rest from reference TRBV18 and TRBJ1-2): NAGVMQNPRHLVRRRGQEARLRCSPMKGHSHVYWYRQLPEEGLKFMVYLQKENIIDESGMPKERFSAEFPKEGPSILRIQQVVRGDSAAYFCASSPPQSHREDYGYTFGSGTRLTVV.

V gene TRBV10-3 combines with J gene TRBJ2-1, with a tentative D call TRBD1 (6 bases). The CDR3 runs 12 residues. Trimming removed 6 bases from V and 5 bases from J, with 8 bases in between. Germline V gene data show CDR1 as ENHRY and CDR2 as SYGVKD. The CDR3: CAISPGDNEQFF. Here the CDR3 DNA reads TGTGCCATCAGCCCAGGGGACAATGAGCAGTTCTTC.

The gene calls are TRBV9 and TRBJ2-5, with D hard to call. Trimming left V 0 bases short and J 4 bases short, with 7 bases between. The CDR3 has 13 residues. The germline CDR1 and CDR2 sequences are SGDLS and YYNGEE. The CDR3 reads CASSVDKAETQYF. DNA of the CDR3: TGTGCCAGCAGCGTAGACAAGGCAGAGACCCAGTACTTC.

The V and J genes are TRBV6-5 and TRBJ1-1, with a possible D match to TRBD1 (6 bases). Germline V CDR1 and CDR2: MNHEY, SVGAGI. The CDR3 contains 13 residues. Trimming left V 7 bases short and J 4 bases short, with 13 bases between. CDR3 coding DNA: TGTGCCAGCATCGTAGGGGGGGGCACTGAAGCTTTCTTT. Protein product: CASIVGGGTEAFF.

The genes are TRBV11-3 and TRBJ2-7; D not certain. The germline V gene encodes CDR1 SGHNT and CDR2 YENEEA. The CDR3 loop spans 14 amino acids. Deletions cut 5 bases from V and 0 bases from J, with 11 bases between. The CDR3 nucleotides read TGTGCCAGCAGCGATCCCACAAGCTCCTACGAGCAGTACTTC. It specifies CASSDPTSSYEQYF.